This paragraph reports one T cell receptor (beta chain). Its target is unknown. The PCR ran on 60 Vbeta and 13 Jbeta primers. Generated by immunoSEQ multiplex PCR, the TCRdb table keeps only in-frame clones and is missing some. The sample carries a few hundred thousand clones, around 77% recorded once. This specimen comes from a study of cytomegalovirus exposure and HLA in healthy donors. Overall study findings and caveats: Researchers reported in a later analysis that a missense DCLRE1C variant was tied to TCR beta V- and J-gene trimming. Cytomegalovirus-associated TCR beta chains were listed, numbering 150 to 200.

The CDR3 spans 13 residues. Trimming pared 4 bases from V and 6 bases from J, leaving 10 bases between. Germline V gene data show CDR1 as SGHNT and CDR2 as YYREEE (reference sequence). The rearrangement links TRBV5-4 to TRBJ2-2, with D perhaps matching TRBD1 (7 bases). The material sequenced was PBMCs. This sequence originates from a woman in her thirties in good health and CMV-seronegative. CDR3 sequence (DNA): TGTGCCAGCAGCCAGGGGGGCGCCGGGGAGCTGTTTTTT. Amino acids: CASSQGGAGELFF.